The 17 T cell receptor beta chains below all came from one sample that was sequenced in a study of OX40 agonist ivuxolimab in advanced cancers. The table came from immunoSEQ multiplex PCR; TCRdb's copy has only in-frame clones and leaves some out. The sample shows 100,000 or so clones, 80% to 90% of them seen only once. This sample comprised CD4+ or CD8+ T cells sorted from blood, obtained in a trial of the OX40 agonist ivuxolimab. Every receptor here comes from an adult with an advanced solid tumor such as melanoma, head and neck, liver or kidney cancer.

The chain's CDR3 is CASSVTGLTYNEQFF. In DNA form, the CDR3 reads TGTGCCAGCAGCGTGACAGGTCTCACCTACAATGAGCAGTTCTTC. V gene TRBV9 combines with J gene TRBJ2-1, with a weak D call TRBD1 (6 bases). CDR3 length equals 15 residues. V was clipped by 2 bases and J by 2 bases, with 11 bases between them. Germline V lookup: CDR1 SGDLS, CDR2 YYNGEE.

The rearrangement uses TRBV5-8 and TRBJ1-5, with D unresolved. Per germline, CDR1 SGHTS and CDR2 YDEGEE. This CDR3 has 16 amino acids. Trimming took 0 bases from V and 0 from J, leaving 10 bases between them. CDR3 DNA: TGTGCCAGCAGCTTGGGGGGAGGATTTAGCAATCAGCCCCAGCATTTT. As protein: CASSLGGGFSNQPQHF.

The CDR3 protein is CAWPPKERGAEHRLSSYEQYF. The CDR3, as DNA: TGTGCCTGGCCACCCAAGGAGCGGGGGGCAGAACACCGTTTGAGCTCCTACGAGCAGTACTTC. This sequence joins TRBV30 and TRBJ2-7; 9 bases line up with TRBD2. V shed 5 bases and J 0 bases; nucleotides not matched to a gene: 26. Germline CDR1 reads GTSNPN; CDR2 reads SVGIG (reference sequence). CDR3 length: 21 residues.

This chain joins TRBV11-1 and TRBJ2-5; D is possibly TRBD2 (6 bases). V was pared by 1 base and J by 5 bases, with 17 bases between. The CDR3 has 16 residues. The V gene's germline CDR1 is SGHAT and CDR2 FQDESV (reference sequence). Here the CDR3 DNA reads TGTGCCAGCAGCTTAGGGAGGGCCCCCTCGGGCGAGACCCAGTACTTC. It is translated as CASSLGRAPSGETQYF. Full variable domain (remainder filled in from reference TRBV11-1 and TRBJ2-5): EAEVAQSPRYKITEKSQAVAFWCDPISGHATLYWYRQILGQGPELLVQFQDESVVDDSQLPKDRFSAERLKGVDSTLKIQPAELGDSAMYLCASSLGRAPSGETQYFGPGTRLLVL.

The rearrangement uses TRBV29-1 and TRBJ1-4, with 8 nucleotides matching TRBD1. The CDR3 runs to 14 residues. V was clipped by 6 bases and J by 0 bases; unmatched bases: 3. Germline-derived CDR1 and CDR2 are SQVTM and ANQGSEA. CDR3 amino acids: CSVTDRATNEKLFF. Written as DNA, the CDR3 is TGCAGCGTCACGGACAGGGCAACTAATGAAAAACTGTTTTTT.

The genes are TRBV5-4 and TRBJ2-3; D gene unclear. In germline, CDR1 is SGHNT, CDR2 YYREEE (reference sequence). The V gene lost 4 bases and the J gene lost 2 bases, with 20 bases spanning the gap. The CDR3 spans 17 residues. CDR3 sequence: CASSTDGFPPNTDTQYF. As DNA, the CDR3 is TGTGCCAGCAGCACCGATGGTTTCCCACCCAACACAGATACGCAGTATTTT.

This clone was recorded a few times. This chain connects TRBV7-9 to TRBJ1-1; D is unclear. CDR3 length equals 12 residues. CDR1 is SEHNR and CDR2 is FQNEAQ in the germline V gene (reference sequence). Between the trimmed V and J ends, which lost 2 bases and 4 bases, there was a span of 5 bases. CDR3: CASSLFSTEAFF. The CDR3 DNA reads TGTGCCAGCAGCTTATTTAGCACTGAAGCTTTCTTT.

The chain employs TRBV7-2 and TRBJ1-3; TRBD1 is a possible D gene (6 bases). CDR1 SGHTA and CDR2 FQGNSA come from the germline V gene. There are 15 residues in the CDR3. V lost 2 bases to trimming and J lost 3 bases, with 11 bases between them. The CDR3 DNA is TGTGCCAGCAGCTTACGAGGCAGGGGTGGAAACACCATATATTTT. It specifies CASSLRGRGGNTIYF.

The rearrangement links TRBV11-2 to TRBJ2-3; D gene uncertain. Germline lookup yields CDR1 SGHAT and CDR2 FQNNGV. This CDR3 has 14 amino acids. The germline V and J ends were trimmed by 4 bases and 5 bases, with 13 bases remaining between them. CDR3 nucleotides: TGTGCCAGCAGCTGGGTCCCTAAGGAAGATACGCAGTATTTT. This codes for CASSWVPKEDTQYF.

The chain recombines TRBV9 with TRBJ2-1, with 10 bases identical to TRBD2. This CDR3 is built from 16 residues. V trimming: 4 bases; J trimming: 9 bases; junction bases outside the gene matches: 13. Germline CDR1 reads SGDLS; CDR2 reads YYNGEE. The CDR3 region has the DNA TGTGCCAGCAGCCCCCGAGCGGGGGGGATAAGGGGTGAGCAGTTCTTC. Amino acids: CASSPRAGGIRGEQFF.

This chain uses TRBV28 with TRBJ2-3; TRBD2 might be the D (5 bases). Trimming removed 3 bases from V and 3 bases from J, with 13 bases in between. Per germline, CDR1 MDHEN and CDR2 SYDVKM. This CDR3 is built from 15 residues. The CDR3 sequence is CASSLFQRGTDTQYF. CDR3 nucleotide sequence: TGTGCCAGCAGTTTGTTCCAGAGAGGGACAGATACGCAGTATTTT.

The CDR3 loop is CSVRTAQSSYEQYF. The CDR3 region has the DNA TGCAGCGTTCGGACAGCCCAAAGCTCCTACGAGCAGTACTTC. V usage is TRBV29-1 and J usage is TRBJ2-7; tentative D call: TRBD1 (6 bases). Germline V gene data show CDR1 as SQVTM and CDR2 as ANQGSEA. V lost 5 bases to trimming and J lost 0 bases, with 14 bases between them. The CDR3 consists of 14 residues.

On this clone: Its ends do not fully match the called genes, so a read error is possible. The chain uses TRBV5-1 and TRBJ2-5, with 9 bases matching TRBD2. Germline V lookup: CDR1 SGHRS, CDR2 YFSETQ. This CDR3 comprises 17 residues. The CDR3 region is CARSSGGAGGIGETQYF. The CDR3 nucleotides read TGCGCCCGCAGTTCTGGGGGAGCGGGGGGAATCGGGGAGACCCAGTACTTC.

The chain couples TRBV9 to TRBJ1-3; 7 nucleotides match TRBD1. The CDR3 extends over 15 amino acids. V trimming: 0 bases; J trimming: 3 bases; junction bases outside the gene matches: 3. Looked up from germline, CDR1 is SGDLS and CDR2 is YYNGEE. In DNA form, the CDR3 reads TGTGCCAGCAGCGTAGAACAGGGGAGTGGAAACACCATATATTTT. Its protein product is CASSVEQGSGNTIYF.

The chain couples TRBV27 to TRBJ2-1; D is possibly TRBD2 (6 bases). CDR1 MNHEY and CDR2 SMNVEV come from the germline V gene (reference sequence). This CDR3 contains 16 residues. V shed 6 bases and J shed 7 bases, with 22 bases lying between them. The CDR3 sequence: CASSYESGTRPNEQFF. The CDR3 region has the DNA TGTGCCAGCAGCTATGAATCCGGGACTCGCCCAAATGAGCAGTTCTTC.

J is TRBJ2-3 and V is TRBV5-6, with TRBD2 identical over 8 bases. J lost 1 base, V lost 0 bases, and 4 bases had no gene match. The V gene's germline CDR1 is SGHDT and CDR2 YYEEEE. The CDR3 spans 16 residues. CDR3 DNA: TGTGCCAGCAGCTTGGAACGGGGGGGTGGCACAGATACGCAGTATTTT. Translated, it gives CASSLERGGGTDTQYF.

The V and J genes are TRBV20-1 and TRBJ1-1; D unresolved. The CDR3 is made up of 11 amino acids. In germline, CDR1 is DFQATT, CDR2 SNEGSKA (reference sequence). V gave up 4 bases and J gave up 0 bases, with 3 bases separating them. The CDR3 region is CSAIMNTEAFF. CDR3 nucleotide sequence: TGCAGTGCTATTATGAACACTGAAGCTTTCTTT.